This T cell receptor beta chain was captured in a study of chemoradiotherapy in HPV16-positive cancers. Regarding this clone: The antigen is not known.

CDR1 and CDR2 from the germline V gene are SGHNT and YYREEE (reference sequence). V was pared by 1 base and J by 0 bases, with 5 bases between. The CDR3 sequence is 14 residues long. Clones were sequenced by immunoSEQ multiplex PCR, and TCRdb holds only the in-frame ones, with some missing. The repertoire holds about 53,000 clones, with more than 90% as singletons. The study, taken as a whole, reports: Better recurrence-free survival went with HPV-responsive T-cell expansion in HPV16-positive patients.

The specimen comprised blood, sampled from a patient who underwent chemoradiotherapy. The chain couples TRBV5-4 to TRBJ2-1; D is unresolved. This sequence was found in a human donor with HPV-associated anogenital cancer. This chain's CDR3 is CASSLRGSYNEQFF. For the CDR3, the DNA is TGTGCCAGCAGCTTGCGCGGCTCCTACAATGAGCAGTTCTTC.